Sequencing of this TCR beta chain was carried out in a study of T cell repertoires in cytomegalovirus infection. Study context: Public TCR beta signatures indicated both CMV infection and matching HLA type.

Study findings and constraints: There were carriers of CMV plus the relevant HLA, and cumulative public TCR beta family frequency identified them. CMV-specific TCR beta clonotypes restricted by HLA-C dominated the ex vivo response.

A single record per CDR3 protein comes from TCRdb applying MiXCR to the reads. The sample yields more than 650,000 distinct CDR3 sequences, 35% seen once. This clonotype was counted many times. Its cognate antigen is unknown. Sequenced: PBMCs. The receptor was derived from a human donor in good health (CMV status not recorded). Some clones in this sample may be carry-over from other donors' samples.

The CDR3 is CASSESGSLNTEAFF. In DNA form, the CDR3 reads TGTGCCAGCAGCGAGAGTGGCAGTTTGAACACTGAAGCTTTCTTT. V usage is TRBV7-2 and J usage is TRBJ1-1; the D is unclear. The V and J ends lost 5 bases and 0 bases respectively, with 13 bases between them. The CDR3 runs 15 residues. CDR1 is SGHTA and CDR2 is FQGNSA in the germline V gene. Full variable domain (outside the CDR3, taken from reference TRBV7-2 and TRBJ1-1): GAGVSQSPSNKVTEKGKDVELRCDPISGHTALYWYRQSLGQGLEFLIYFQGNSAPDKSGLPSDRFSAERTGGSVSTLTIQRTQQEDSAVYLCASSESGSLNTEAFFGQGTRLTVV.